This T cell receptor beta chain comes out of a study of vaccination effects on CD4 cells after COVID-19. Peptide-pool stimulation followed by sequencing identified expanded antigen-specific CD4+ clonotypes in the ViraFEST assay. Upon completion of more than eight days in culture, CD4+ T cells were isolated. All vaccine recipients tested negative for nucleocapsid antibodies and had never contracted SARS-CoV-2 infection. Sequenced by immunoSEQ multiplex PCR; TCRdb stores in-frame clones only, minus some. This table holds some 68,000 clones, around three quarters found once. In germline, CDR1 is LGHDT, CDR2 YNNKEL (reference sequence). Trimming cost V 6 bases and J 2 bases, with 11 bases left between them. This CDR3 contains 14 residues. Regarding this clone: The antigen remains unidentified.

This receptor was obtained from a human donor who received a COVID-19 vaccine. This specimen consisted of CD4+ T cells from PBMCs cultured with HCoV-OC43 spike peptides, obtained before COVID-19 vaccination. Indicated subset: HCoV-OC43 spike overlapping peptide pool stimulation. The chain uses TRBV3-1 (or the pseudogene TRBV3-2) and TRBJ2-1; D is perhaps TRBD1 (5 bases). The CDR3 region is CASSKLGPYNEQFF. The CDR3 nucleotides are TGTGCCAGCAGTAAGTTGGGGCCCTACAATGAGCAGTTCTTC.